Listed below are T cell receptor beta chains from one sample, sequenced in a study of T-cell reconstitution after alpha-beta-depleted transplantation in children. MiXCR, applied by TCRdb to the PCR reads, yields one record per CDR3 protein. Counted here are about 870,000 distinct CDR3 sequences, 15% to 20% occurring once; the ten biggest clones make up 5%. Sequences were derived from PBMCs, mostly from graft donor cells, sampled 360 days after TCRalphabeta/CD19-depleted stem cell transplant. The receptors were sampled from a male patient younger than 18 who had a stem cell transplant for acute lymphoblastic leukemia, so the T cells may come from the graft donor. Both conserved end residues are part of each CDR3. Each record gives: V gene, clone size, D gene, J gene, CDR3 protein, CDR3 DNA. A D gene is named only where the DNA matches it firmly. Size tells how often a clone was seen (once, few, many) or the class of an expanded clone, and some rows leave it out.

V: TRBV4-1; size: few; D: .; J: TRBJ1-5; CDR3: CASSQDRRQSNQPQHF; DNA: TGCGCCAGCAGCCAAGATCGGAGACAGAGCAATCAGCCCCAGCATTTT
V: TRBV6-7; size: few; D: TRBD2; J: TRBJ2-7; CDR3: CASSYSSSGRYEQYF; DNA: TGTGCCAGCAGTTACTCGTCTAGCGGGAGATACGAGCAGTACTTC
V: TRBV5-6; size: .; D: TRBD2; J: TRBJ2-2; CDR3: CASSPGLAGEQELFF; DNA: TGTGCCAGCAGCCCCGGACTAGCGGGAGAGCAGGAGCTGTTTTTT
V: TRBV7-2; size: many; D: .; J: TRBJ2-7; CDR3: CASSLAASVYEQYF; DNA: TGTGCCAGCAGCTTAGCGGCTAGCGTCTACGAGCAGTACTTC
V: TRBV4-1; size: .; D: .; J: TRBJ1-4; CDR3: CASGLEKLFF; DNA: TGCGCCAGCGGCCTGGAAAAACTGTTTTTT
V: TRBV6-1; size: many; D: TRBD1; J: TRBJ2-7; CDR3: CASSTIRTGTTYEQYF; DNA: TGTGCCAGCAGTACCATCCGGACAGGTACCACCTACGAGCAGTACTTC
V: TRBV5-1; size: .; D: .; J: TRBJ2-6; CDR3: CASSFKSGANVLTF; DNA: TGCGCCAGCAGTTTCAAATCTGGGGCCAACGTCCTGACTTTC
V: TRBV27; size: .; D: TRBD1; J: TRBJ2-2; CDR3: CASSLGTGTGVLGELFF; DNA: TGTGCCAGCAGTTTGGGGACCGGGACAGGCGTCCTCGGGGAGCTGTTTTTT
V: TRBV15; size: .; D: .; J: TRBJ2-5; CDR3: CATSRVGLGETQYF; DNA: TGTGCCACAAGCAGGGTGGGGCTCGGGGAGACCCAGTACTTC
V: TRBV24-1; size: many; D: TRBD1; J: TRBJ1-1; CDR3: CATSDPGQGDTEAFF; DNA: TGTGCCACCAGTGATCCCGGGCAGGGGGACACTGAAGCTTTCTTT
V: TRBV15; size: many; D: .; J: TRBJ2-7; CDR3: CATSRDSYSTIHEQYF; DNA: TGTGCCACCAGCAGAGATAGTTATTCGACTATCCACGAGCAGTACTTC
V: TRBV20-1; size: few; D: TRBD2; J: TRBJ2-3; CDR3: CSARRPGLGRGGTDTQYF; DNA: TGCAGTGCTAGAAGGCCGGGACTAGGAAGGGGAGGCACAGATACGCAGTATTTT
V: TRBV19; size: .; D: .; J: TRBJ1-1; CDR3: CASSRLGGETEAFF; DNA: TGTGCCAGTAGCCGTTTAGGGGGAGAGACTGAAGCTTTCTTT
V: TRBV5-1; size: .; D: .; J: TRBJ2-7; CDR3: CASSSHRDFNYEQYF; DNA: TGCGCCAGCAGCTCTCACCGGGACTTCAACTACGAGCAGTACTTC
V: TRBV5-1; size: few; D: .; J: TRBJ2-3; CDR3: CASSLGVAATRTDTQYF; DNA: TGCGCCAGCAGCTTGGGTGTCGCGGCGACCCGCACAGATACGCAGTATTTT
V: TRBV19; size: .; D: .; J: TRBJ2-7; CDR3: CASSISDRYEQYF; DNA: TGTGCCAGTAGTATATCAGATCGGTACGAGCAGTACTTC
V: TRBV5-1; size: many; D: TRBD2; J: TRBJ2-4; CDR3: CASSLAPPGLEAKNIQYF; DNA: TGCGCCAGCAGCTTGGCCCCTCCGGGACTAGAAGCCAAAAACATTCAGTACTTC
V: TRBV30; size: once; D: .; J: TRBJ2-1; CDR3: CAWGVGNSNEQFF; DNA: TGTGCCTGGGGGGTCGGGAACAGCAATGAGCAGTTCTTC
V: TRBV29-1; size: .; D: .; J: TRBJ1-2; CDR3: CSVEAGGITSYGYTF; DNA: TGCAGCGTTGAAGCCGGGGGCATAACTAGCTATGGCTACACCTTC
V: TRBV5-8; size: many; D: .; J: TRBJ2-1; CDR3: CASSLHGASYNEQFF; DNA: TGTGCCAGCAGCTTGCACGGGGCCTCCTACAATGAGCAGTTCTTC
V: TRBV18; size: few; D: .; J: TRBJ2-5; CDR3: CASSPTTARRGETQYF; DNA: TGTGCCAGCTCACCAACCACCGCCCGGAGAGGAGAGACCCAGTACTTC
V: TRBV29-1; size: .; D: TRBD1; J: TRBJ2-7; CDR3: CSVGRTGLHEQYF; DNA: TGCAGCGTTGGCCGGACAGGGTTGCACGAGCAGTACTTC
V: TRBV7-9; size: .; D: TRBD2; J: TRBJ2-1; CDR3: CARWELAGYNEQFF; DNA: TGTGCCAGATGGGAACTAGCGGGCTACAATGAGCAGTTCTTC
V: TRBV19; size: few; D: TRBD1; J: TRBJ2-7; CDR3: CASSPWGQGAVEQYF; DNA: TGTGCCAGTAGTCCCTGGGGACAGGGGGCTGTCGAGCAGTACTTC
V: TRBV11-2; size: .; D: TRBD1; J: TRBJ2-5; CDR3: CASSSRTGVETQYF; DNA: TGTGCCAGCAGCTCAAGAACAGGGGTAGAGACCCAGTACTTC
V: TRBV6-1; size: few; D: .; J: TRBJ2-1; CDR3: CASSRGHLLTNEQFF; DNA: TGTGCCAGCAGCCGAGGACATCTCCTTACCAATGAGCAGTTCTTC
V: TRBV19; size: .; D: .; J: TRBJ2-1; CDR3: CASTVGHNEQFF; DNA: TGTGCCAGTACAGTCGGTCACAATGAGCAGTTCTTC
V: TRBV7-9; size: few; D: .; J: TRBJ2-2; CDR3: CASSSRHSSDREEFF; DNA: TGTGCCAGCAGCTCCAGACACTCTTCTGATCGGGAAGAGTTTTTT
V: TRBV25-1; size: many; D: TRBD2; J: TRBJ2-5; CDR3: CASTPLGGETQYF; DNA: TGTGCCAGCACTCCTTTGGGGGGGGAGACCCAGTACTTC
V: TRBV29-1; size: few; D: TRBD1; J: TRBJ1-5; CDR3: CSKHRGPNHSNQPQHF; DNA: TGCAGCAAGCACAGGGGTCCCAATCATAGCAATCAGCCCCAGCATTTT
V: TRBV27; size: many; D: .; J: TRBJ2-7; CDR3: CASSYQGSYEQYF; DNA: TGTGCCAGCAGTTACCAGGGGTCCTACGAGCAGTACTTC
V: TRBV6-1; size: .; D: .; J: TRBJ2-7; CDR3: CASSPGGGRPYEQYF; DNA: TGTGCCAGCAGCCCAGGGGGAGGGCGCCCCTACGAGCAGTACTTC
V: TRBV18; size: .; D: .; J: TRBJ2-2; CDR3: CASSPEAGYTGELFF; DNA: TGTGCCAGCTCACCAGAAGCGGGTTACACCGGGGAGCTGTTTTTT
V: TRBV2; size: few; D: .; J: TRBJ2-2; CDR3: CASSGGLVHTGELFF; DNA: TGTGCCAGCAGTGGAGGACTGGTTCACACCGGGGAGCTGTTTTTT
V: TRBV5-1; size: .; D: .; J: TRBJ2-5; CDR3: CASSSRDKQETQYF; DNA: TGCGCCAGCAGCTCCCGGGACAAACAAGAGACCCAGTACTTC
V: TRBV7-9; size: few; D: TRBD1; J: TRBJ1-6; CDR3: CASSFDRVNSPLHF; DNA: TGTGCCAGCAGCTTCGACAGGGTTAATTCACCCCTCCACTTT
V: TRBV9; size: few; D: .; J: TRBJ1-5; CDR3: CASSVGGGMGNQPQHF; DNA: TGTGCCAGCAGCGTAGGTGGCGGAATGGGCAATCAGCCCCAGCATTTT
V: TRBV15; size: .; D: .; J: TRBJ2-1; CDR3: CATDRGSLSYNEQFF; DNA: TGTGCCACCGATCGGGGTAGCCTCTCCTACAATGAGCAGTTCTTC
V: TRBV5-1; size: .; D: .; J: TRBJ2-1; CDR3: CASSLVPDYYNEQFF; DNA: TGCGCCAGCAGCTTGGTTCCAGACTACTACAATGAGCAGTTCTTC
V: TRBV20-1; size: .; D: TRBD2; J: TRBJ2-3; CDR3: CSARFAGDPTDTQYF; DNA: TGCAGTGCTAGATTCGCGGGAGACCCCACAGATACGCAGTATTTT
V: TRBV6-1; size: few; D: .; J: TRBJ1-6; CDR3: CASSPQGGSPLHF; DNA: TGTGCCAGCAGTCCCCAGGGTGGTTCACCCCTCCACTTT
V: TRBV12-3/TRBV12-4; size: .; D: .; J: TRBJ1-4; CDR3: CASTKMAWSLKNEKLFF; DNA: TGTGCCAGCACCAAGATGGCGTGGTCCCTGAAAAATGAAAAACTGTTTTTT
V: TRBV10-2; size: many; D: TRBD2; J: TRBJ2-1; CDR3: CASRASGSYNEQFF; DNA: TGCGCCAGCAGAGCTAGCGGGTCCTACAATGAGCAGTTCTTC
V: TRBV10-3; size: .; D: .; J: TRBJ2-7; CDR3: CAISEQGLILRAQYF; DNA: TGTGCCATCAGTGAGCAGGGGCTAATCCTACGAGCGCAGTACTTC
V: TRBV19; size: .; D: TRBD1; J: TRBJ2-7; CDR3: CASNRDRSSYEQYF; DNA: TGTGCCAGCAACCGGGACAGGAGCTCCTACGAGCAGTACTTC
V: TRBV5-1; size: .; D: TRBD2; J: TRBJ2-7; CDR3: CASSLRGVGEQYF; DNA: TGCGCCAGCAGCTTACGGGGGGTCGGAGAGCAGTACTTC
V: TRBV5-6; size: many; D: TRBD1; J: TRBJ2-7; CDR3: CASSLLGTGQYEQYF; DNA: TGTGCCAGCAGCTTGTTGGGGACAGGGCAATACGAGCAGTACTTC
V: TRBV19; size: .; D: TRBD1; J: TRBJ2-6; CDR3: CASSILGQGYAGANVLTF; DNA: TGTGCCAGTAGTATATTGGGACAGGGGTACGCTGGGGCCAACGTCCTGACTTTC
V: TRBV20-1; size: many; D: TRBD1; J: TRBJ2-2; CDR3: CSATRQGSNTGELFF; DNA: TGCAGTGCGACTCGACAGGGGTCGAACACCGGGGAGCTGTTTTTT
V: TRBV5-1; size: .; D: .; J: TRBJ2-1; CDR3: CASSAGQSAFEQFF; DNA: TGCGCCAGCAGTGCTGGACAGTCTGCGTTTGAGCAGTTCTTC